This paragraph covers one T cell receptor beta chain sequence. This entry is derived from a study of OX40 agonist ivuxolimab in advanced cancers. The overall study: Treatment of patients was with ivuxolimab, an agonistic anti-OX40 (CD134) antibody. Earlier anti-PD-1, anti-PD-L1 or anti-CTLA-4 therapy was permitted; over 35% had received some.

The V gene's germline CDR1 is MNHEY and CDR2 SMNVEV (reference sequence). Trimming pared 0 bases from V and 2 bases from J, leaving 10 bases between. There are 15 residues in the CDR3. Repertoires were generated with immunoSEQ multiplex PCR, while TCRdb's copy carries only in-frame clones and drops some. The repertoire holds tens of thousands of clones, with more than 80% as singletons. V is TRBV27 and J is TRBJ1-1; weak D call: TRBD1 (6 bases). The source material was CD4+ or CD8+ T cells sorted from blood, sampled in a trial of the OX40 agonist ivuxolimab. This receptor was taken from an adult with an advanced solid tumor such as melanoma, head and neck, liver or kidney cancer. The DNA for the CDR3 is TGTGCCAGCAGTTTATCGAACAGGGTTAACACTGAAGCTTTCTTT. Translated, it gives CASSLSNRVNTEAFF.